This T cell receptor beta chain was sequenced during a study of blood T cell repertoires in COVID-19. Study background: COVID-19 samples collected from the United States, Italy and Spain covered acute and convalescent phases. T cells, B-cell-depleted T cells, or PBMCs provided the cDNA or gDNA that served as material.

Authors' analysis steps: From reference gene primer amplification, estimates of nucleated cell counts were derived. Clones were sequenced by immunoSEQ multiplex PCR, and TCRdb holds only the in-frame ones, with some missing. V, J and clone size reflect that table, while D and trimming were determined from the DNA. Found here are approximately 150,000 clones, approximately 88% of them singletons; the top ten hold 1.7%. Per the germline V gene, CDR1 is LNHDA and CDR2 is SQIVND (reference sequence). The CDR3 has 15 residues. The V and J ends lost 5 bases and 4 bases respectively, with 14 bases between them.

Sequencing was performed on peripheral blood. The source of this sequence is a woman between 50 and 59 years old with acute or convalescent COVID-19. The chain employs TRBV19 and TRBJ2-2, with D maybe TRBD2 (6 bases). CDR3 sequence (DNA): TGTGCCAGTAGTCCTACCGGACTATCCACCGGGGAGCTGTTTTTT. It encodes CASSPTGLSTGELFF.